The 27 T cell receptor beta chains in this list originate from one sample, sequenced in a study of blood T cell repertoires in COVID-19 (dated by TCRdb to 2020 to 2021). Library creation used the immunoSEQ multiplex PCR assay. TCRdb provides this immuneACCESS table in a form limited to in-frame rearrangements. Some clones are lacking; in checked studies, under half of them reflect an unresolved V gene, and why the rest are absent is not known. The sample table holds approximately 180,000 clones, of which approximately 89% were seen once. Of the sample, approximately 2.3% falls within the top ten clones. Material for sequencing was PBMCs or T cells enriched from blood (not recorded which). The receptors were sampled from a woman aged 40 to 50 with acute COVID-19.

The chain employs TRBV19 and TRBJ2-7, with TRBD1 identical over 8 bases. V lost 5 bases, J lost 2 bases, and 2 bases stayed unmatched. This CDR3 has 13 residues. The germline gives CDR1 LNHDA, CDR2 SQIVND (reference sequence). The CDR3: CASSLQGAYEQYF. The CDR3 nucleotides are TGTGCCAGTAGTCTACAGGGGGCCTACGAGCAGTACTTC. The variable domain in full, with the rest retrieved from reference TRBV19 and TRBJ2-7, is DGGITQSPKYLFRKEGQNVTLSCEQNLNHDAMYWYRQDPGQGLRLIYYSQIVNDFQKGDIAEGYSVSREKKESFPLTVTSAQKNPTAFYLCASSLQGAYEQYFGPGTRLTVT.

The rearrangement uses TRBV14 and TRBJ2-6; 7 bases match TRBD2. Germline values: CDR1 SGHDN, CDR2 FVKESK. The CDR3 covers 20 residues. V was clipped by 0 bases and J by 0 bases; unmatched bases: 11. CDR3 region: CASSQDIAGESLSGANVLTF. The CDR3 DNA reads TGTGCCAGCAGCCAAGATATAGCGGGCGAGTCCCTCTCTGGGGCCAACGTCCTGACTTTC.

The rearrangement uses TRBV4-1 and TRBJ2-4; D is unclear. V was pared by 1 base and J by 8 bases, with 12 bases between. The V gene's germline CDR1 is MGHRA and CDR2 YSYEKL. The CDR3 is made up of 14 amino acids. CDR3 region: CASSQAPQRDIQYF. Written as DNA, the CDR3 is TGCGCCAGCAGCCAAGCCCCCCAACGGGACATTCAGTACTTC.

The rearrangement links TRBV7-9 to TRBJ2-5; a weak D match, TRBD1 (6 bases). Germline assignment: CDR1 SEHNR and CDR2 FQNEAQ (reference sequence). V was cut by 4 bases and J by 2 bases, with 17 bases left in between. The CDR3 runs to 16 residues. Written as DNA, the CDR3 is TGTGCCAGCAGCTCAATGATTACAGGGTTTCAAGAGACCCAGTACTTC. This gives the protein CASSSMITGFQETQYF.

This chain connects TRBV30 to TRBJ2-5; 7 bases agree with TRBD1. The V gene end was trimmed by 2 bases and the J gene end by 5 bases; junction bases not matched to a gene: 5. Germline CDR1 and CDR2: GTSNPN and SVGIG (reference sequence). The CDR3 runs 13 residues. In DNA, the CDR3 is TGTGCCTGGAGTAACAGGGGCCGGGAGACCCAGTACTTC. Protein: CAWSNRGRETQYF.

The V call is TRBV7-3, the J call TRBJ1-4; D might be TRBD1 (5 bases). Germline CDR1 is SGHTA and CDR2 is FQGTGA. The ends were cut back, 4 bases at V and 8 bases at J, with 14 bases in the middle. This CDR3 comprises 14 residues. CDR3 in DNA: TGTGCCAGCAGCTCCAGTTGGGGCTCCGAAAAACTGTTTTTT. Translation: CASSSSWGSEKLFF.

This rearrangement joins TRBV4-1 to TRBJ2-1, with TRBD1 as a possible D gene (6 bases). V gave up 0 bases and J gave up 8 bases, with 20 bases separating them. CDR1 MGHRA and CDR2 YSYEKL come from the germline V gene. The CDR3 consists of 17 residues. In DNA form, the CDR3 reads TGCGCCAGCAGCCAAGATGAAATACAGGGTAGGGACGATGAGCAGTTCTTC. Amino acid sequence: CASSQDEIQGRDDEQFF.

The CDR3 DNA follows: TGTGCCAGCAGTCTTACCTCCGGGACTAGCGCCTACAATGAGCAGTTCTTC. This gives the protein CASSLTSGTSAYNEQFF. The chain couples TRBV9 to TRBJ2-1; TRBD2 matches 10 bases. Losses at the gene ends were 5 bases for V and 2 bases for J; bases not matched to a gene: 10. The CDR3 is made up of 17 amino acids. Germline values: CDR1 SGDLS, CDR2 YYNGEE.

V and J are TRBV10-3 and TRBJ2-1, with 13 nucleotides matching TRBD2. This CDR3 comprises 15 residues. The V gene's germline CDR1 is ENHRY and CDR2 SYGVKD. Trimming at V came to 5 bases and at J to 7 bases, leaving 5 bases not matched to a gene. The CDR3 DNA is TGTGCCATCAGTTCGGGACTAGCGGGAAAGAATGAGCAGTTCTTC. Translation gives CAISSGLAGKNEQFF.

The chain carries TRBV7-8 and TRBJ2-7, with 13 positions matching TRBD2. The CDR3 spans 17 residues. Germline CDR1 and CDR2: SGHVS and FQNEAQ. The J segment lost 0 bases and the V segment lost 1 base, leaving 3 bases of the junction unmatched. The CDR3 bases are TGTGCCAGCAGCTTAGGGACTAGCGGGGGCGGCTCCTACGAGCAGTACTTC. This sequence encodes CASSLGTSGGGSYEQYF.

V gene TRBV30 combines with J gene TRBJ1-1; TRBD1 matches at 10 bases. V dropped 3 bases and J dropped 4; count of bases not matched to a gene: 8. Looked up from germline, CDR1 is GTSNPN and CDR2 is SVGIG (reference sequence). This CDR3 comprises 15 residues. The CDR3 region is CAWSAGTGAGTEAFF. Written as DNA, the CDR3 is TGTGCCTGGAGCGCCGGGACAGGGGCGGGCACTGAAGCTTTCTTT.

The chain recombines TRBV7-6 with TRBJ2-3, with 9 bases identical to TRBD2. The CDR3 length is 14 residues. Germline assignment: CDR1 SGHVS and CDR2 FNYEAQ. The V and J ends lost 3 bases and 3 bases, in that order; junction bases with no gene match: 1. CDR3 sequence: CASSLGLATDTQYF. As DNA, the CDR3 is TGTGCCAGCAGCTTGGGACTAGCAACAGATACGCAGTATTTT.

This chain joins TRBV7-2 and TRBJ2-5; perhaps TRBD2 as D (7 bases). Per germline, CDR1 SGHTA and CDR2 FQGNSA. Trimming removed 3 bases at V and 7 bases at J, with 15 bases between. CDR3 length: 14 amino acids. CDR3 loop: CASSLRGPKRTQYF. The CDR3 nucleotides are TGTGCCAGCAGCTTGCGGGGGCCCAAGAGGACCCAGTACTTC.

The chain joins TRBV5-1 to TRBJ2-2, with 10 nucleotides matching TRBD2. V gave up 5 bases and J gave up 4 bases; unmatched junction bases: 2. Germline assignment: CDR1 SGHRS and CDR2 YFSETQ. The CDR3 is 14 amino acids. The CDR3 DNA reads TGCGCCAGCAGAGCGGGAGGGGGCACCGGGGAGCTGTTTTTT. Translation gives CASRAGGGTGELFF. The full variable domain, rest sourced from reference TRBV5-1 and TRBJ2-2, is KAGVTQTPRYLIKTRGQQVTLSCSPISGHRSVSWYQQTPGQGLQFLFEYFSETQRNKGNFPGRFSGRQFSNSRSEMNVSTLELGDSALYLCASRAGGGTGELFFGEGSRLTVL.

CDR3 region: CASSLAGQVAEAFF. CDR3 sequence (DNA): TGTGCCAGCAGCTTAGCGGGACAGGTTGCTGAAGCTTTCTTT. The chain has TRBV7-9 and TRBJ1-1; 8 bases are shared with TRBD1. Germline CDR1 is SEHNR and CDR2 is FQNEAQ (reference sequence). The CDR3 covers 14 residues. V shed 0 bases and J 6 bases; nucleotides not matched to a gene: 3.

The rearrangement links TRBV5-4 to TRBJ1-4, with 7 bases matching TRBD1. This CDR3 region has 14 residues. The V gene's germline CDR1 is SGHNT and CDR2 YYREEE (reference sequence). V lost 4 bases to trimming and J lost 6 bases; unmatched junction nucleotides: 6. CDR3 DNA sequence: TGTGCCAGCAGCAGGGGGCGAGGGGATGAAAAACTGTTTTTT. Protein: CASSRGRGDEKLFF.

The V and J genes are TRBV6-5 and TRBJ2-7; 7 bases agree with TRBD2. The ends lost 6 bases at V and 2 bases at J; junction bases unmatched: 7. This CDR3 region has 14 residues. CDR1 MNHEY and CDR2 SVGAGI come from the germline V gene. The CDR3 sequence is CASSRLAPTYEQYF. Here the CDR3 DNA reads TGTGCCAGCAGCCGACTAGCCCCAACCTACGAGCAGTACTTC.

This clone showed up just a few times. The chain combines TRBV20-1 with TRBJ1-1; D unclear. CDR3 length: 13 amino acids. Germline lookup yields CDR1 DFQATT and CDR2 SNEGSKA (reference sequence). V was pared by 3 bases and J by 1 base, with 9 bases between. This CDR3 is CSASSGGNTEAFF. The CDR3 DNA sequence: TGCAGTGCTAGTAGTGGAGGGAACACTGAAGCTTTCTTT.

The chain has TRBV19 and TRBJ2-3; the D gene is possibly TRBD2 (6 bases). The CDR3 loop spans 13 amino acids. V was clipped by 8 bases and J by 3 bases, with 12 bases between them. Looked up from germline, CDR1 is LNHDA and CDR2 is SQIVND (reference sequence). The CDR3 loop is CASSEGTTDTQYF. Written as DNA, the CDR3 is TGTGCCAGTTCGGAGGGGACTACAGATACGCAGTATTTT.

This rearrangement joins TRBV28 to TRBJ1-3; D possibly corresponds to TRBD1 (6 bases). V gave up 5 bases and J gave up 4 bases, with 15 bases separating them. This CDR3 is 15 amino acids long. Germline CDR1 reads MDHEN; CDR2 reads SYDVKM. DNA of the CDR3: TGTGCCAGCAGTCCCAGGGGTGTGGGCGGAAACACCATATATTTT. Translation: CASSPRGVGGNTIYF.

The rearrangement uses TRBV5-1 and TRBJ2-1, with 12 bases matching TRBD2. V shed 3 bases, J shed 2 bases, and the junction held 12 bases outside the gene matches. CDR1 is SGHRS, CDR2 YFSETQ, per germline. The CDR3 has 19 amino acids. The CDR3, as DNA: TGCGCCAGCAGCTGGCCGGGGCTAGCGGGGGGGACCCCCTACAATGAGCAGTTCTTC. This codes for CASSWPGLAGGTPYNEQFF.

The V and J genes are TRBV7-9 and TRBJ1-6; 8 bases are shared with TRBD1. J lost 7 bases, V lost 5 bases, and 4 bases had no gene match. Germline V gene lookup returns CDR1 SEHNR and CDR2 FQNEAQ (reference sequence). The CDR3 is 14 residues long. The CDR3 is CASSIGQGNSPLHF. CDR3 DNA sequence: TGTGCCAGCAGCATCGGACAGGGAAATTCACCCCTCCACTTT.

The CDR3: CASREGQGAGNTIYF. CDR3 nucleotides: TGTGCCAGCAGGGAGGGACAGGGGGCCGGAAACACCATATATTTT. V is TRBV6-5 and J is TRBJ1-3; TRBD1 matches at 12 bases. V lost 6 bases to trimming and J lost 4 bases; unmatched junction nucleotides: 4. Germline CDR1 reads MNHEY; CDR2 reads SVGAGI. The CDR3 is made up of 15 amino acids.

The chain recombines TRBV9 with TRBJ2-1; no clear D gene. The CDR3 spans 12 residues. Germline CDR1 is SGDLS and CDR2 is YYNGEE. V gave up 1 base and J gave up 5 bases, with 4 bases separating them. CDR3 amino acids: CASSVLNNEQFF. The CDR3, as DNA: TGTGCCAGCAGCGTACTTAACAATGAGCAGTTCTTC.

The chain uses TRBV5-6 and TRBJ2-7, with 9 bases fitting TRBD1. The CDR3 consists of 19 residues. Trimming removed 0 bases from V and 4 bases from J; junction bases left unmatched: 17. Germline V gives CDR1 SGHDT, CDR2 YYEEEE. CDR3 region: CASSLGGQGDMFGAYEQYF. Written as DNA, the CDR3 is TGTGCCAGCAGCTTGGGGGGACAGGGAGACATGTTTGGGGCTTACGAGCAGTACTTC.

This chain connects TRBV2 to TRBJ1-2; D uncertain. Germline assignment: CDR1 SNHLY and CDR2 FYNNEI. The CDR3 sequence is 14 residues long. Trimming removed 6 bases from V and 2 bases from J, with 13 bases in between. CDR3 region: CASSADIANYGYTF. The CDR3 DNA reads as TGTGCCAGCAGCGCTGACATTGCGAACTATGGCTACACCTTC.

V usage is TRBV19 and J usage is TRBJ2-3; 10 nucleotides align to TRBD1. The CDR3 totals 17 residues. From germline, CDR1 is LNHDA and CDR2 SQIVND (reference sequence). V was pared by 1 base and J by 2 bases, with 6 bases of the junction left unmatched. CDR3 sequence (DNA): TGTGCCAGTAGTATAGCCCGGACAGGGGGAAACACAGATACGCAGTATTTT. It is translated as CASSIARTGGNTDTQYF.